This is a list of T cell receptor beta chains from one sample in a study of cytomegalovirus exposure and HLA in healthy donors. Profiled with immunoSEQ multiplex PCR; TCRdb holds only in-frame clones, not every one. The repertoire consists of under 200,000 clones, with 68% occurring once and the leading ten covering approximately 1.3%. Sequencing was performed on PBMCs. All receptors derive from a man in his fifties or sixties in good health and CMV-seronegative. The CDR3 runs from the conserved cysteine through the conserved F or W. The D gene is left open where the match is weak. Rows may omit the clone size; those that give it use once, few, many or a size class.

j_call: TRBJ2-2; d_call: NA; clone_size: NA; v_call: TRBV11-2; cdr3_aa: CASSFSTNTGELFF; cdr3_nt: TGTGCCAGCAGCTTCAGTACGAACACCGGGGAGCTGTTTTTT
j_call: TRBJ2-7; d_call: TRBD2; clone_size: NA; v_call: TRBV5-3; cdr3_aa: CASTSGYYYEQYF; cdr3_nt: TGTGCCAGCACTAGCGGGTATTACTACGAGCAGTACTTC
j_call: TRBJ2-7; d_call: NA; clone_size: NA; v_call: TRBV15; cdr3_aa: CATSRGQAIYEQYF; cdr3_nt: TGTGCCACCAGCAGAGGTCAGGCGATCTACGAGCAGTACTTC
j_call: TRBJ2-3; d_call: TRBD1; clone_size: NA; v_call: TRBV7-6; cdr3_aa: CASSHRQGAQTDTQYF; cdr3_nt: TGTGCCAGCAGCCATAGACAGGGGGCGCAAACAGATACGCAGTATTTT
j_call: TRBJ1-1; d_call: TRBD1; clone_size: NA; v_call: TRBV5-4; cdr3_aa: CASSPWTGTGTEAFF; cdr3_nt: TGTGCCAGCAGCCCCTGGACAGGGACGGGCACTGAAGCTTTCTTT
j_call: TRBJ1-6; d_call: NA; clone_size: NA; v_call: TRBV9; cdr3_aa: CASSVDPGMNNSPLHF; cdr3_nt: TGTGCCAGCAGCGTAGATCCCGGGATGAATAATTCACCCCTCCACTTT
j_call: TRBJ1-1; d_call: TRBD1; clone_size: NA; v_call: TRBV16; cdr3_aa: CASSPGQGSFMNTEAFF; cdr3_nt: TGTGCCAGCAGCCCGGGACAGGGTTCCTTTATGAACACTGAAGCTTTCTTT
j_call: TRBJ1-1; d_call: NA; clone_size: NA; v_call: TRBV7-8; cdr3_aa: CASSLEPQGNVDTEAFF; cdr3_nt: TGTGCCAGCAGCTTAGAGCCCCAGGGGAATGTGGACACTGAAGCTTTCTTT
j_call: TRBJ2-7; d_call: TRBD2; clone_size: NA; v_call: TRBV15; cdr3_aa: CATSRGASGGDLSTYEQYF; cdr3_nt: TGTGCCACCAGTCGGGGGGCTAGCGGGGGGGATTTGTCTACCTACGAGCAGTACTTC
j_call: TRBJ2-7; d_call: TRBD1; clone_size: NA; v_call: TRBV27; cdr3_aa: CASSLWGTGPYEQYF; cdr3_nt: TGTGCCAGCAGTTTATGGGGGACAGGACCCTACGAGCAGTACTTC
j_call: TRBJ1-1; d_call: TRBD1; clone_size: few; v_call: TRBV10-2; cdr3_aa: CASSPGTGQVGVNTEAFF; cdr3_nt: TGCGCCAGCAGTCCAGGGACAGGCCAGGTTGGGGTAAACACTGAAGCTTTCTTT
j_call: TRBJ1-1; d_call: NA; clone_size: NA; v_call: TRBV5-1; cdr3_aa: CASSEGFWGKTNTEAFF; cdr3_nt: TGCGCCAGCAGCGAGGGATTTTGGGGAAAGACGAACACTGAAGCTTTCTTT
j_call: TRBJ1-6; d_call: NA; clone_size: NA; v_call: TRBV18; cdr3_aa: CASSVEQGWGSPLHF; cdr3_nt: TGTGCCAGCTCAGTTGAACAGGGTTGGGGCTCACCCCTCCACTTT